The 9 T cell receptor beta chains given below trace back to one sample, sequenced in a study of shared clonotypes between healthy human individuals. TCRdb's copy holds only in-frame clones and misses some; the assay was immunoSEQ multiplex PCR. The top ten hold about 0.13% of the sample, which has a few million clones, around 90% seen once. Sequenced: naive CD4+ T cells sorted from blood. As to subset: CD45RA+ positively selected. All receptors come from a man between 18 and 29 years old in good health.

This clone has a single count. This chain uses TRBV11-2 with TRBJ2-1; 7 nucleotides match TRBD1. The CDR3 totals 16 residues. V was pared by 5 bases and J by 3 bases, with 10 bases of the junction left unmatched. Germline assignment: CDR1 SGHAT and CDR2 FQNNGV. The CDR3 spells CASSRPDRADYNEQFF. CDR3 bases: TGTGCCAGCAGCCGTCCAGACAGGGCAGACTACAATGAGCAGTTCTTC.

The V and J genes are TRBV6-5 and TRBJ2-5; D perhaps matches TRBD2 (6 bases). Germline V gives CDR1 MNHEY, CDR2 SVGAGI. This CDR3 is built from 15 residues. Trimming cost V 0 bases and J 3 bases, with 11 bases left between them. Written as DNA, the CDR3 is TGTGCCAGCAGTTACTCGTTCAGGGAGGAAGAGACCCAGTACTTC. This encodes CASSYSFREEETQYF.

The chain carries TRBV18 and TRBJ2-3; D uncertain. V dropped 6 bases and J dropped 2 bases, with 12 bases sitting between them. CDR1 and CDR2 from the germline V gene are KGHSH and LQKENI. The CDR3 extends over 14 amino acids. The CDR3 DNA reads TGTGCCAGCTCCCCAGATAGGACCACAGATACGCAGTATTTT. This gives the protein CASSPDRTTDTQYF. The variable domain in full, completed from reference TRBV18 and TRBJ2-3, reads NAGVMQNPRHLVRRRGQEARLRCSPMKGHSHVYWYRQLPEEGLKFMVYLQKENIIDESGMPKERFSAEFPKEGPSILRIQQVVRGDSAAYFCASSPDRTTDTQYFGPGTRLTVL.

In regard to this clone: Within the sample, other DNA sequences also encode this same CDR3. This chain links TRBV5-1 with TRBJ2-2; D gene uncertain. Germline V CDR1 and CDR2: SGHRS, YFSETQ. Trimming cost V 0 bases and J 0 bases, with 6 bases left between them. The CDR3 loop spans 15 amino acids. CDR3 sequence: CASSLATANTGELFF. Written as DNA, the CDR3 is TGCGCCAGCAGCTTGGCTACAGCGAACACCGGGGAGCTGTTTTTT.

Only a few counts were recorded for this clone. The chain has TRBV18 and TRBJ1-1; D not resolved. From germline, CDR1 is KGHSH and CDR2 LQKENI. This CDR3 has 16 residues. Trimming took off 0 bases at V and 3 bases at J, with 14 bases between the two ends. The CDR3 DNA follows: TGTGCCAGCTCACCACCTAAAAAGGGTGGGGACACTGAAGCTTTCTTT. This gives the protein CASSPPKKGGDTEAFF.

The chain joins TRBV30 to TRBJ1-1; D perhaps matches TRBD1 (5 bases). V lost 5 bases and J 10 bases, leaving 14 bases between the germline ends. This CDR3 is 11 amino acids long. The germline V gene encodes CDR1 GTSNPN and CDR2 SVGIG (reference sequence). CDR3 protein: CAWGDWAGAFF. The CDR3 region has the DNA TGTGCCTGGGGGGACTGGGCGGGAGCTTTCTTT.

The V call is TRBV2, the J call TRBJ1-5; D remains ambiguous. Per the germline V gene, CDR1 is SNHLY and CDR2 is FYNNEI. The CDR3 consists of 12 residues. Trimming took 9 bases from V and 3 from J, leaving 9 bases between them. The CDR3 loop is CASGDPNQPQHF. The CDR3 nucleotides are TGTGCCAGTGGCGACCCCAATCAGCCCCAGCATTTT.

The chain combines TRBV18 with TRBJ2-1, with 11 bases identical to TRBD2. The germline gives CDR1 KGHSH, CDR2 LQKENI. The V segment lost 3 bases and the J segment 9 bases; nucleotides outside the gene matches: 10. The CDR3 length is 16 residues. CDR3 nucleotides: TGTGCCAGCTCACCTCGTAATAGCGGGGGGGTTGGTGAGCAGTTCTTC. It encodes CASSPRNSGGVGEQFF.

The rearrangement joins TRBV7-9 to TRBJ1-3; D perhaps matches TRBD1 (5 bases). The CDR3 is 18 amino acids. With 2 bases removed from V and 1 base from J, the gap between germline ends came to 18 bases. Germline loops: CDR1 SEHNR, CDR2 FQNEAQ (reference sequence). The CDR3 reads CASSLRKKEQASGNTIYF. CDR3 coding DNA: TGTGCCAGCAGCTTACGGAAAAAGGAACAGGCGTCTGGAAACACCATATATTTT.